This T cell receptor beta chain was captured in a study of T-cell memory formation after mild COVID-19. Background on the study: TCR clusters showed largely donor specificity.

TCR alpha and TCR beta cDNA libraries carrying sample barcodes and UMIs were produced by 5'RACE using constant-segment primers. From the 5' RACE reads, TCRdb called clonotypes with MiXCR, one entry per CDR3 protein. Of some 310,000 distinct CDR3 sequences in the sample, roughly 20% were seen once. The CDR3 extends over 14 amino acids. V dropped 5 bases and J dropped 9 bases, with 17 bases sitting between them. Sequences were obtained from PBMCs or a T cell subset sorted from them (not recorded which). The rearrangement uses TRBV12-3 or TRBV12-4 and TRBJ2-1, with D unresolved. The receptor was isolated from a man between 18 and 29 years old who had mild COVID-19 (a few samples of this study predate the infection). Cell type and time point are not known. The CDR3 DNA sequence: TGTGCCAGCAGTCCCAGGATCGTTCCGGGTGAGCAGTTCTTC. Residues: CASSPRIVPGEQFF.